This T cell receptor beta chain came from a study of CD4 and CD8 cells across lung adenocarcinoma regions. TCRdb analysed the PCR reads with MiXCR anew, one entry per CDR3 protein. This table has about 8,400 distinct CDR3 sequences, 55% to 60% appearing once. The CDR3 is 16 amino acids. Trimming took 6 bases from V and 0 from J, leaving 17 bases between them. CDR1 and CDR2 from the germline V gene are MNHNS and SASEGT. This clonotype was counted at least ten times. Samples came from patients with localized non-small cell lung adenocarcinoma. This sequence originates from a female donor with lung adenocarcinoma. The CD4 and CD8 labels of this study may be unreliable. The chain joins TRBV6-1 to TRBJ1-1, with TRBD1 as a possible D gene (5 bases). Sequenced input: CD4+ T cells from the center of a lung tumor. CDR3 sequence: CASRAGTYGLNTEAFF. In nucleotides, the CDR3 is TGTGCCAGCAGGGCCGGGACCTATGGCTTGAACACTGAAGCTTTCTTT.